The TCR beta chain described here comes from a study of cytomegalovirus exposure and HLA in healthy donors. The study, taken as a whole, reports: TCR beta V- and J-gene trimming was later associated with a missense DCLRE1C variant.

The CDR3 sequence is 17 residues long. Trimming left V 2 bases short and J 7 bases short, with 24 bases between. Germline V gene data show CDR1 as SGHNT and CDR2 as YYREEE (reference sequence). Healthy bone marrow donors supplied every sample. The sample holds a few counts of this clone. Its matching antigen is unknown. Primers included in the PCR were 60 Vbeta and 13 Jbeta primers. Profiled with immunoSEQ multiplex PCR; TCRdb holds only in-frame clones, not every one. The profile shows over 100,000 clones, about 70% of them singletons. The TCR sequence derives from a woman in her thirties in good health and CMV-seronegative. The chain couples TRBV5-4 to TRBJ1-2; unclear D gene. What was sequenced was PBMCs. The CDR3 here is CASSFGGLVARSGGYTF. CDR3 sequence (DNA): TGTGCCAGCAGCTTTGGAGGCCTCGTGGCCCGGTCTGGTGGCTACACCTTC. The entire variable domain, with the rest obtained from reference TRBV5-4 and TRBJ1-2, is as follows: ETGVTQSPTHLIKTRGQQVTLRCSSQSGHNTVSWYQQALGQGPQFIFQYYREEENGRGNFPPRFSGLQFPNYSSELNVNALELDDSALYLCASSFGGLVARSGGYTFGSGTRLTVV.